This record concerns one TCR beta chain sequence. The antigen is not known. Here immunoSEQ multiplex PCR was the method, and the copy in TCRdb shows in-frame clones only, minus some. The sample lists more than 75,000 clones; roughly 89% were seen once. This specimen belongs to a study of PD-L1 blockade in urothelial cancer. Findings and caveats of the study: Prediction of better survival came from below-median pretreatment blood TCR clonality.

Germline-derived CDR1 and CDR2 are LNHDA and SQIVND (reference sequence). Trimming took 7 bases from V and 2 from J; bases not matched to a gene: 11. The CDR3 extends over 16 amino acids. Time point meaning: pretreatment peripheral blood. Specimen: PBMCs, collected around atezolizumab (anti-PD-L1) treatment. This sequence originates from a man in his 60s with urothelial cancer. The J gene is TRBJ1-3, the V gene TRBV19; TRBD1 matches at 7 bases. This CDR3 is CASTRNPGTAGNTIYF. For the CDR3, the DNA is TGTGCCAGTACCCGAAATCCTGGGACAGCTGGAAACACCATATATTTT.